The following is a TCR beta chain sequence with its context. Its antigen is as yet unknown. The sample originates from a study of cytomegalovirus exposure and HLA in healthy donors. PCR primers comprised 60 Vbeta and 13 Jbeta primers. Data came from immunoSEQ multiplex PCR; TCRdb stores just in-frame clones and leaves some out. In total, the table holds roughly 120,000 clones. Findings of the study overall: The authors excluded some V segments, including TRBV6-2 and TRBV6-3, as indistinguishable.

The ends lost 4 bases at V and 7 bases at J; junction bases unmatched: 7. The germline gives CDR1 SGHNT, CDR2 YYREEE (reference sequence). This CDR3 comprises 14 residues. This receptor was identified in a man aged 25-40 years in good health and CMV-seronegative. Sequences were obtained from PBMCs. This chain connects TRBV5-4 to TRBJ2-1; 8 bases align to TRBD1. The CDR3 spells CASSLNYRGNEQFF. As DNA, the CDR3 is TGTGCCAGCAGCCTCAACTACAGGGGGAATGAGCAGTTCTTC. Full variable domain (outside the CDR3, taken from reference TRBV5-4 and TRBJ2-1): ETGVTQSPTHLIKTRGQQVTLRCSSQSGHNTVSWYQQALGQGPQFIFQYYREEENGRGNFPPRFSGLQFPNYSSELNVNALELDDSALYLCASSLNYRGNEQFFGPGTRLTVL.